A single sample gave rise to the 21 T cell receptor beta chains below, sequenced in a study of OX40 agonist ivuxolimab in advanced cancers. This table comes from immunoSEQ multiplex PCR, and its TCRdb copy is limited to in-frame clones, with some not included. The repertoire consists of about 52,000 clones, with roughly nine tenths occurring once and the leading ten covering 6.5% to 7.5%. The material sequenced was CD4+ or CD8+ T cells sorted from blood, taken in a trial of the OX40 agonist ivuxolimab. The receptors originated from an adult with an advanced solid tumor such as melanoma, head and neck, liver or kidney cancer.

The rearrangement joins TRBV12-5 to TRBJ2-1, with 12 bases identical to TRBD2. CDR1 is LGHNT, CDR2 FRNRAP, per germline. Losses at the gene ends were 0 bases for V and 5 bases for J; bases not matched to a gene: 8. The CDR3 loop spans 18 amino acids. CDR3 sequence: CASGLVRRLAGAHNEQFF. The CDR3 nucleotides read TGTGCTAGTGGTTTGGTACGTCGACTAGCGGGGGCCCACAATGAGCAGTTCTTC.

The J gene is TRBJ2-2, the V gene TRBV28; no firm D call. V was cut by 3 bases and J by 5 bases, with 7 bases left in between. The germline CDR1 and CDR2 sequences are MDHEN and SYDVKM. The CDR3 runs 13 residues. CDR3 in amino acids: CASSFPETGELFF. In DNA form, the CDR3 reads TGTGCCAGCAGTTTCCCAGAGACCGGGGAGCTGTTTTTT.

This chain connects TRBV7-3 to TRBJ2-7, with 8 bases matching TRBD1. Per germline, CDR1 SGHTA and CDR2 FQGTGA. There are 13 residues in the CDR3. With 6 bases clipped from V and 6 bases from J, the junction kept 7 bases outside the gene matches. The CDR3 bases are TGTGCCAGCAGTCCGGACAGGGTTGGCGAGCAGTACTTC. This translates into CASSPDRVGEQYF. Variable domain in full (rest from reference TRBV7-3 and TRBJ2-7): GAGVSQTPSNKVTEKGKYVELRCDPISGHTALYWYRQSLGQGPEFLIYFQGTGAADDSGLPNDRFFAVRPEGSVSTLKIQRTERGDSAVYLCASSPDRVGEQYFGPGTRLTVT.

This clone was seen only a few times. The V call is TRBV5-1, the J call TRBJ2-5, with 9 nucleotides matching TRBD1. Germline loops: CDR1 SGHRS, CDR2 YFSETQ. CDR3 length equals 15 residues. V lost 4 bases, J lost 2 bases, and 6 bases stayed unmatched. This chain's CDR3 is CASSRQGVGQETQYF. The CDR3 bases are TGCGCCAGCAGCAGACAGGGGGTAGGGCAAGAGACCCAGTACTTC.

V usage is TRBV28 and J usage is TRBJ2-1; D perhaps matches TRBD1 (7 bases). V was shortened by 8 bases and J by 4 bases, with 15 bases between the two germline ends. The germline V gene has CDR1 MDHEN and CDR2 SYDVKM. The CDR3 totals 14 residues. The CDR3 spells CASHRGGGYNEQFF. CDR3 sequence (DNA): TGTGCCAGCCACAGGGGTGGGGGGTACAATGAGCAGTTCTTC. Using reference TRBV28 and TRBJ2-1 for the parts outside the CDR3, the full variable domain is DVKVTQSSRYLVKRTGEKVFLECVQDMDHENMFWYRQDPGLGLRLIYFSYDVKMKEKGDIPEGYSVSREKKERFSLILESASTNQTSMYLCASHRGGGYNEQFFGPGTRLTVL.

The rearrangement uses TRBV10-2 and TRBJ1-5; D may be TRBD1 (6 bases). CDR1 is WSHSY and CDR2 is SAAADI in the germline V gene. V lost 4 bases and J lost 0, with 16 bases in between. CDR3 length: 17 amino acids. The CDR3 coding sequence is TGCGCCAGCAGTGTATCGTCGTGGGGGGCTAGCAATCAGCCCCAGCATTTT. Encoded protein: CASSVSSWGASNQPQHF.

The chain couples TRBV7-9 to TRBJ1-1; D not certain. Germline V gene lookup returns CDR1 SEHNR and CDR2 FQNEAQ (reference sequence). The CDR3 sequence is 11 residues long. V shed 7 bases and J shed 4 bases, with 7 bases lying between them. The CDR3 loop reads CASTPGTEAFF. The DNA of the CDR3 is TGTGCCAGCACCCCGGGCACTGAAGCTTTCTTT.

The chain recombines TRBV5-1 with TRBJ2-3, with 11 bases matching TRBD2. After removal of 0 bases from V and 2 bases from J, the junction contained 8 bases not matched to a gene. The CDR3 covers 18 residues. Germline V lookup: CDR1 SGHRS, CDR2 YFSETQ. CDR3 sequence: CASSLETSGNRYTDTQYF. The DNA for the CDR3 is TGCGCCAGCAGCTTGGAGACTAGCGGGAATAGATACACAGATACGCAGTATTTT.

For this clone: Other DNA sequences in the same sample also yield this CDR3. The CDR3 region is CASSPAGRTDTQYF. CDR3 DNA sequence: TGTGCCAGCTCACCAGCGGGACGCACAGATACGCAGTATTTT. V usage is TRBV18 and J usage is TRBJ2-3; a possible D gene is TRBD2 (6 bases). CDR3 length: 14 residues. V lost 2 bases and J lost 1, with 7 bases in between. In germline, CDR1 is KGHSH, CDR2 LQKENI.

V is TRBV10-3 and J is TRBJ1-1; 7 nucleotides line up with TRBD1. Trimming removed 3 bases from V and 7 bases from J; junction bases left unmatched: 14. CDR1 is ENHRY, CDR2 SYGVKD, per germline. The CDR3 length is 16 residues. CDR3 sequence reads: CAISEGQGEKYSEAFF. The CDR3 nucleotides read TGTGCCATCAGTGAAGGGCAGGGGGAGAAATATAGTGAAGCTTTCTTT.

The rearrangement joins TRBV7-9 to TRBJ1-5, with no clear D. The CDR3 is 15 residues long. Germline CDR1 reads SEHNR; CDR2 reads FQNEAQ (reference sequence). Trimming left V 5 bases short and J 0 bases short, with 11 bases between. CDR3 region: CASSPGLDSNQPQHF. As DNA, the CDR3 is TGTGCCAGCAGCCCCGGGCTGGATAGCAATCAGCCCCAGCATTTT. The variable domain in full, completed from reference TRBV7-9 and TRBJ1-5, reads DTGVSQNPRHKITKRGQNVTFRCDPISEHNRLYWYRQTLGQGPEFLTYFQNEAQLEKSRLLSDRFSAERPKGSFSTLEIQRTEQGDSAMYLCASSPGLDSNQPQHFGDGTRLSIL.

This sequence joins TRBV6-5 and TRBJ1-6, with TRBD1 identical over 7 bases. The V gene end was trimmed by 6 bases and the J gene end by 5 bases; junction bases not matched to a gene: 4. The CDR3 length is 14 residues. The germline V gene has CDR1 MNHEY and CDR2 SVGAGI. DNA of the CDR3: TGTGCCAGCAGGGACAGGAATAATAATTCACCCCTCCACTTT. It translates to CASRDRNNNSPLHF.

The chain carries TRBV28 and TRBJ2-3; 7 nucleotides agree with TRBD2. V dropped 6 bases and J dropped 0; count of bases not matched to a gene: 3. The germline V gene encodes CDR1 MDHEN and CDR2 SYDVKM. CDR3 size: 14 residues. The CDR3 DNA is TGTGCCAGCAGGGCAGCGGGGAGCACAGATACGCAGTATTTT. Residues: CASRAAGSTDTQYF.

The chain couples TRBV5-1 to TRBJ2-1, with a possible D match to TRBD2 (5 bases). With 4 bases removed from V and 6 bases from J, the gap between germline ends came to 20 bases. CDR3 length: 16 residues. Germline CDR1 is SGHRS and CDR2 is YFSETQ. The CDR3 sequence is CASSPEAVASPNEQFF. In DNA, the CDR3 is TGCGCCAGCAGCCCGGAGGCAGTTGCCTCCCCCAATGAGCAGTTCTTC.

This rearrangement joins TRBV30 to TRBJ1-2; 9 nucleotides line up with TRBD1. Looked up from germline, CDR1 is GTSNPN and CDR2 is SVGIG (reference sequence). The CDR3 runs to 17 residues. The junction had 18 bases not matched to a gene; V was cut back by 4 bases and J by 6 bases. The CDR3 DNA reads as TGTGCCTGGAACCGGGACAGGGTCAGATCTCCGGGGGATGGCTACACCTTC. Its protein is CAWNRDRVRSPGDGYTF.

This sequence joins TRBV7-9 and TRBJ1-1, with D tentatively TRBD1 (5 bases). This CDR3 has 16 residues. Trimming shortened V by 1 base and J by 0 bases, and 12 bases separated the two germline ends. Germline V CDR1 and CDR2: SEHNR, FQNEAQ (reference sequence). CDR3 protein: CASSLGQGDMNTEAFF. The DNA of the CDR3 is TGTGCCAGCAGCTTAGGGCAGGGCGACATGAACACTGAAGCTTTCTTT.

The chain carries TRBV10-3 and TRBJ2-1; TRBD1 agrees at 10 bases. CDR3 length: 15 amino acids. J lost 6 bases, V lost 6 bases, and 8 bases had no gene match. Germline CDR1 and CDR2: ENHRY and SYGVKD. This CDR3 reads CAIRAGTGVANEQFF. Here the CDR3 DNA reads TGTGCCATCAGGGCCGGGACAGGGGTAGCCAATGAGCAGTTCTTC.

This chain links TRBV7-2 with TRBJ1-4; D not resolved. Deletions cut 2 bases from V and 7 bases from J, with 11 bases between. Germline V gene sequence: CDR1 SGHTA, CDR2 FQGNSA. The CDR3 length is 14 residues. Here the CDR3 DNA reads TGTGCCAGCAGCTTACGGCAAGGAGGTGAAAAACTGTTTTTT. Protein sequence: CASSLRQGGEKLFF.

The chain employs TRBV11-2 and TRBJ1-1, with 8 bases fitting TRBD1. The junction had 3 bases not matched to a gene; V was cut back by 3 bases and J by 3 bases. The CDR3 consists of 14 residues. CDR1 and CDR2 (germline): SGHAT, FQNNGV. In DNA form, the CDR3 reads TGTGCCAGCAGCTTTGGACAGGGTTACACTGAAGCTTTCTTT. Translating gives CASSFGQGYTEAFF.

The V and J genes are TRBV5-1 and TRBJ1-2; tentative D call: TRBD1 (5 bases). V dropped 0 bases and J dropped 7 bases, with 16 bases sitting between them. Germline loops: CDR1 SGHRS, CDR2 YFSETQ. The CDR3 runs 15 residues. CDR3 region: CASSLADQGSRGYTF. The CDR3 DNA sequence: TGCGCCAGCAGCTTGGCCGACCAGGGTAGTCGTGGCTACACCTTC.

This CDR3 reads CASALQLMNTEAFF. The CDR3, as DNA: TGCGCCAGCGCTCTACAACTTATGAACACTGAAGCTTTCTTT. This sequence joins TRBV5-1 and TRBJ1-1; D not resolved. CDR1 is SGHRS and CDR2 is YFSETQ in the germline V gene. The CDR3 is 14 residues long. V lost 7 bases and J 0 bases, leaving 13 bases between the germline ends.